This TCR beta chain was profiled in a study of blood T cell repertoires in COVID-19. The overall study: The samples span acute and convalescent COVID-19 from the United States, Italy and Spain. In each case, the material was cDNA or gDNA derived from T cells, B-cell-depleted T cells, or PBMCs.

The Seattle site enrolled patients during active infection and followed them longitudinally. Only in-frame clones appear in the TCRdb table, and some are missing; sequencing was by immunoSEQ multiplex PCR. The table has nearly 200,000 clones, approximately 86% seen once. Notes on this clone: The same CDR3 is also encoded by other DNA sequences in this sample.

The CDR3 covers 15 residues. V gave up 5 bases and J gave up 0 bases, with 8 bases separating them. Germline-derived CDR1 and CDR2 are SNHLY and FYNNEI. This chain joins TRBV2 and TRBJ2-6; D may be TRBD1 (6 bases). This TCR was recovered from a man aged 60 to 69 with COVID-19, enrolled during active disease. The sequenced sample was peripheral blood. This CDR3 reads CASSLDSSGANVLTF. CDR3 sequence (DNA): TGTGCCAGCAGTTTGGACAGCTCTGGGGCCAACGTCCTGACTTTC.